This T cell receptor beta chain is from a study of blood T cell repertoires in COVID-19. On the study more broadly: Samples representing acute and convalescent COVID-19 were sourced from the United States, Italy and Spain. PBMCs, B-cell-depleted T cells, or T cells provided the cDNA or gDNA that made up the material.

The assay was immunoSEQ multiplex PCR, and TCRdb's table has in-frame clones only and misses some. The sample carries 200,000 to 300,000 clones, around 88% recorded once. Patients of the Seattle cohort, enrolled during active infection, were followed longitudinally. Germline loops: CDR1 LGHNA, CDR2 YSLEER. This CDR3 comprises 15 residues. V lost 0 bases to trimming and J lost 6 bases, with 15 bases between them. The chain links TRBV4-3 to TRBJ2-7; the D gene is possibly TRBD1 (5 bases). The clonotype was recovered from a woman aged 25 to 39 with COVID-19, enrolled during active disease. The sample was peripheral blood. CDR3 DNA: TGCGCCAGCAGCCAAGACGCAGGGATCCCGGGCGAGCAGTACTTC. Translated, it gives CASSQDAGIPGEQYF.